The clone carrying this TCR beta chain showed up just once. This specimen belongs to a study of PD-1 blockade in mismatch repair-deficient tumors. Every patient had mismatch repair deficiency by PCR or immunohistochemistry. TCR sequencing covered a few patients who responded to pembrolizumab. The table came from immunoSEQ multiplex PCR; TCRdb's copy has only in-frame clones and leaves some out. The repertoire holds tens of thousands of clones, with about 80% as singletons. The germline V gene has CDR1 LGHNA and CDR2 YSLEER. V gave up 6 bases and J gave up 4 bases, with 15 bases separating them. CDR3 length: 14 residues.

This material consisted of peripheral blood, taken 4 weeks after starting pembrolizumab. The TCR sequence derives from an adult with mismatch repair-deficient cancer. The chain has TRBV4-3 and TRBJ1-1; D is unresolved. The CDR3, as DNA: TGCGCCAGCAGTCTCAGACGGGCGGGCACTGAAGCTTTCTTT. Its translation is CASSLRRAGTEAFF.